The present T cell receptor (beta chain) was sequenced within a study of siplizumab effects on memory and regulatory T cells (dated by TCRdb to the late 2010s). Regarding the research as a whole: The study examined how the anti-CD2 antibody siplizumab affects alloreactive T-cell subsets in allogeneic mixed lymphocyte reactions built from human PBMCs.

What the work shows at the level of the full study, not this receptor alone: Greater diversity appeared to be present in unstimulated naive T cells than in memory T cells, and a substantial contribution to the alloresponse seemed to be made by naive cells. Whether proliferating Tregs from siplizumab cultures actually had suppressive function was not functionally confirmed. For roughly 80-95% of proliferating CD4+ or CD8+ clones, no naive or memory phenotype could be assigned. Of the alloreactive CD4+ clones that could be mapped, the Treg-derived share averaged around 70% with siplizumab compared with approximately 25% in control reactions. Because sequences below about 10^-5 frequency were poorly captured, only a minor fraction of alloreactive clones could be mapped to unstimulated subsets. Siplizumab significantly reduced the cumulative frequency of alloreactive sequences traceable to unstimulated CD4+ memory T cells.

At the junction V is shortened by 4 bases and J by 3 bases; bases outside the gene matches: 2. From cysteine to phenylalanine, the CDR3 is 13 amino acids long. The read is trimmed to its CDR3 DNA, 39 bases read in frame from base 1. Via the germline V gene, CDR1 is SGHAT and CDR2 FQNNGV. TCRbeta CDR3 sequencing was performed on sorted unstimulated T cells and on proliferating T cells recovered from mixed lymphocyte reactions. Fresh whole blood from 9 to 11 HLA-typed healthy donors was used as the source from which PBMCs were isolated. The library was prepared using the immunoSEQ multiplex PCR assay. The deep sequencing platform assayed about 91,000 TCR templates per sample. Genomic DNA extracted from sorted T cells was used for TCRbeta CDR3 sequencing. In the authors' own workflow: Clonal analysis of TCRbeta CDR3 data was done in the R programming language. Alloreactive CD4+ and CD8+ clones were defined by comparing unstimulated samples with post-reaction CFSE-low samples. Alloreactive CD4+ clones were assigned to regulatory or non-regulatory origin by matching sequences to sorted unstimulated Treg and non-Treg repertoires. TCRdb carries this immuneACCESS record with in-frame sequences only. Its versions omit some clonotypes, under half of them owing to an unresolved V gene in the studies checked, with the rest unexplained. That table is the source of V, J and clone size, and D and trimming were worked out from the DNA. Across this sample there are tens of thousands of clones, with over 90% seen only once. Around 20% of the sample is in the top ten clones.

As regards this clone: Its cognate antigen has yet to be identified. Qualities for individual bases were not recorded, and no much larger clone is one base off.

Sequenced material: CD8+ T cells sorted from blood. The origin of this receptor is a human donor in good health. The rearranged segments are TRBV11-2 and TRBJ2-7, and TRBD2 aligns with 8 junction nucleotides. The sequence in DNA is TGTGCCAGCAGCTCCGGGACTAGCTACGAGCAGTACTTC. It codes for CASSSGTSYEQYF.